This T cell receptor beta chain is from a study of CD8 T cells in Susac syndrome. cDNA came from 0.5 to 1 ug RNA primed by random hexamers. TCRdb analysed the immunoSEQ multiplex PCR reads with MiXCR anew, one entry per CDR3 protein. This sample carries about 300,000 distinct CDR3 sequences, approximately 85% of them seen once, and the ten largest clones take approximately 0.2%. Sequencing targeted TCR beta in T cells from blood (CD8+ and CD4+). This CDR3 comprises 15 residues. Germline V CDR1 and CDR2: SGHDT, YYEEEE. V lost 3 bases and J lost 4, with 16 bases in between. Input material: CD8+ T cells from PBMCs. The source of this sequence is a human donor with multiple sclerosis. V gene TRBV5-6 combines with J gene TRBJ1-1, with a weak D call TRBD1 (6 bases). CDR3: CASSYTIGQTTEAFF. For the CDR3, the DNA is TGTGCCAGCAGCTACACGATAGGACAGACCACTGAAGCTTTCTTT.